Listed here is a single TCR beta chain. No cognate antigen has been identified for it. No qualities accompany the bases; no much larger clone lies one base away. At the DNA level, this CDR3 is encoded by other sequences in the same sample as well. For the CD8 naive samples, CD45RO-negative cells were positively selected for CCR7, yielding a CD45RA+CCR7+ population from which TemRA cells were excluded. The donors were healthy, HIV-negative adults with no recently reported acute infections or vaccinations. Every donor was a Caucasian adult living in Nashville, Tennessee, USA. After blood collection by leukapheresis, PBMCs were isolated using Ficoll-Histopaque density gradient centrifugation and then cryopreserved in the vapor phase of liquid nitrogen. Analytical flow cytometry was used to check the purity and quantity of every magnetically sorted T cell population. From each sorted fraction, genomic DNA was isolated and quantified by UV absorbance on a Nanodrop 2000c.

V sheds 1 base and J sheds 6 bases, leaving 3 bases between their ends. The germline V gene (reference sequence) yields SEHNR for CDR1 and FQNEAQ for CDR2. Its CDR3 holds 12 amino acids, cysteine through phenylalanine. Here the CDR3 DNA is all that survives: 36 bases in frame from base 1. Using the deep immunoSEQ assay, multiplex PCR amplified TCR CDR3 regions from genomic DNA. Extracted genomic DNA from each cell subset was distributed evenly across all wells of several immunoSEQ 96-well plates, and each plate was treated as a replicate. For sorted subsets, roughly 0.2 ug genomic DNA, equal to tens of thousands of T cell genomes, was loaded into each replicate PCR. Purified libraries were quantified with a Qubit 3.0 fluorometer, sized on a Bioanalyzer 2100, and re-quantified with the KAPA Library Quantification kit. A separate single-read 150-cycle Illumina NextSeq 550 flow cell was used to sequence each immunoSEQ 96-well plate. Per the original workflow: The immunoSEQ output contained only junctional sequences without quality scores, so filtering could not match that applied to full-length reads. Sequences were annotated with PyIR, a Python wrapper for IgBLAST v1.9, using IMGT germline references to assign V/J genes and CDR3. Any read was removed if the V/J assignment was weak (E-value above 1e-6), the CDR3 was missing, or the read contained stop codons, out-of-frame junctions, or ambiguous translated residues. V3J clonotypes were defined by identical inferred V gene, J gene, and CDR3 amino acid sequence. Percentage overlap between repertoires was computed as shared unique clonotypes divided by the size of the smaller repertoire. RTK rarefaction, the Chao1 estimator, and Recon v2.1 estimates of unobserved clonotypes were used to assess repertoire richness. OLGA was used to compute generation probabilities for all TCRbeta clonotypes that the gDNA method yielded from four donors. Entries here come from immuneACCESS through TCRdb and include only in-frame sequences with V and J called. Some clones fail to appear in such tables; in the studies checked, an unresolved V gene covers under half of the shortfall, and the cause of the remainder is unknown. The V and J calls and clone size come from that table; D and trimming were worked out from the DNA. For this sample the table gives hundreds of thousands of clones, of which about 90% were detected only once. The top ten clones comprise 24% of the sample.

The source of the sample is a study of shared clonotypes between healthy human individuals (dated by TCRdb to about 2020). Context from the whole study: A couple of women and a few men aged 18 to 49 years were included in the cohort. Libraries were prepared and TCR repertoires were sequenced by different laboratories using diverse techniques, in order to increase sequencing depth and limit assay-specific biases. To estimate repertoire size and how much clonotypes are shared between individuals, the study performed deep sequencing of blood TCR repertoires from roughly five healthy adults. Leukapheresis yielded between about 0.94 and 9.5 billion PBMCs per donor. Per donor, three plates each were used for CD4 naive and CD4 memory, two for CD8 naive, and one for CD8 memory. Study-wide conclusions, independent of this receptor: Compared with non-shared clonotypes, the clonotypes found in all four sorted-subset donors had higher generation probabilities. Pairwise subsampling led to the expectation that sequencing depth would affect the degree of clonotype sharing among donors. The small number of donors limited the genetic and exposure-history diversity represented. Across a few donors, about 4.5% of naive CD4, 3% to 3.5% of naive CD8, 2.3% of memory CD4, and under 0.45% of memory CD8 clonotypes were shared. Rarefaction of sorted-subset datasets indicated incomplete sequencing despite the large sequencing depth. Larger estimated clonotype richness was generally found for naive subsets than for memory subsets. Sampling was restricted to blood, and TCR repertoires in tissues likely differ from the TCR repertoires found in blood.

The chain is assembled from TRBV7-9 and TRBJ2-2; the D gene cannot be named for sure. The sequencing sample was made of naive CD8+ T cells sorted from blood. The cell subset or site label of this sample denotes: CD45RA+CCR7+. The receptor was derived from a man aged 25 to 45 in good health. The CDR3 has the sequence CASSLGSGELFF. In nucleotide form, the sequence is TGTGCCAGCAGCTTAGGATCCGGGGAGCTGTTTTTT.